These T cell receptor beta chains were read from a single sample in a study of PD-L1 blockade in urothelial cancer. Assay: immunoSEQ multiplex PCR; the TCRdb copy retains only in-frame clones and omits some. The sample lists 35,000 to 45,000 clones; over 70% were seen once. This sample comprised PBMCs, obtained around atezolizumab (anti-PD-L1) treatment. The receptors come from a man in his sixties or seventies with urothelial cancer. Each CDR3 is given with its conserved first and last residue. D genes are given only for firm matches. Clone size appears in some rows only: once, few, many, or a class for an expanded clone.

clone_size	v_call	j_call	d_call	cdr3_aa	cdr3_nt
NA	TRBV7-9	TRBJ1-1	NA	CASSYNRLWTEAFF	TGTGCCAGCAGCTATAATCGGTTATGGACTGAAGCTTTCTTT
NA	TRBV6-5	TRBJ1-2	NA	CASSYSGGLGYTF	TGTGCCAGCAGTTACTCGGGGGGGCTCGGCTACACCTTC
NA	TRBV28	TRBJ1-4	NA	CASTGSRVKLFF	TGTGCCAGCACGGGGTCTCGGGTAAAACTGTTTTTT
few	TRBV5-4	TRBJ1-6	NA	CASSLGAGNFNSPLHF	TGTGCCAGCAGCTTGGGGGCGGGGAATTTCAATTCACCCCTCCACTTT
NA	TRBV30	TRBJ2-6	NA	CAWAQAGANVLTF	TGTGCCTGGGCGCAGGCTGGGGCCAACGTCCTGACTTTC
NA	TRBV6-1	TRBJ1-4	TRBD1	CASSGDRVGEKLFF	TGTGCCAGCAGTGGGGACAGGGTGGGCGAAAAACTGTTTTTT
few	TRBV6-1	TRBJ2-5	TRBD1	CASSNRGFRETQYF	TGTGCCAGCAGTAACAGGGGGTTCCGGGAGACCCAGTACTTC
NA	TRBV7-9	TRBJ1-1	NA	CAGSGVKMNTEAFF	TGTGCCGGCTCGGGGGTGAAGATGAACACTGAAGCTTTCTTT
NA	TRBV9	TRBJ2-3	NA	CASSVQRAADTQYF	TGTGCCAGCAGCGTACAGCGGGCCGCAGATACGCAGTATTTT
NA	TRBV30	TRBJ1-6	TRBD1	CAPEGANTQNSPLHF	TGTGCCCCCGAGGGGGCGAACACTCAAAATTCACCCCTCCACTTT
NA	TRBV7-8	TRBJ2-3	NA	CATAGGLVTDTQYF	TGTGCCACCGCAGGGGGGTTGGTCACAGATACGCAGTATTTT
NA	TRBV7-8	TRBJ1-5	NA	CASSLDRQGDQPQHF	TGTGCCAGCAGCTTAGATAGGCAGGGTGATCAGCCCCAGCATTTT
NA	TRBV2	TRBJ1-1	TRBD1	CASNSDRANTEAFF	TGTGCCAGCAACTCGGACAGGGCCAACACTGAAGCTTTCTTT
few	TRBV2	TRBJ2-5	NA	CAIQETQYF	TGTGCCATACAAGAGACCCAGTACTTC
NA	TRBV5-4	TRBJ2-2	NA	CASSFPPPEGTGTGELFF	TGTGCCAGCAGCTTTCCGCCTCCGGAGGGTACGGGCACCGGGGAGCTGTTTTTT
NA	TRBV18	TRBJ1-3	NA	CASSPPRTVSGNTIYF	TGTGCCAGCTCACCACCAAGGACAGTCTCTGGAAACACCATATATTTT
NA	TRBV7-2	TRBJ2-2	NA	CASRATEASYGELFF	TGTGCCAGCCGGGCCACGGAGGCTAGCTACGGGGAGCTGTTTTTT
NA	TRBV19	TRBJ1-4	NA	CASRMGSEKLFF	TGTGCCAGTAGGATGGGGAGTGAAAAACTGTTTTTT
NA	TRBV7-3	TRBJ2-4	NA	CASSLSPGNIQYF	TGTGCCAGCAGCTTAAGCCCAGGGAACATTCAGTACTTC
NA	TRBV12-5	TRBJ2-3	NA	CASGAPGTDTQYF	TGTGCTAGTGGTGCCCCAGGGACAGATACGCAGTATTTT
NA	TRBV5-1	TRBJ2-7	TRBD2	CASSPLAGGYEQYF	TGCGCCAGCAGCCCACTAGCGGGGGGTTACGAGCAGTACTTC
NA	TRBV14	TRBJ1-2	NA	CASSHSRANYGYTF	TGTGCCAGCAGCCATTCCAGGGCGAACTATGGCTACACCTTC
NA	TRBV13	TRBJ2-1	TRBD2	CASSLGKRDFNEQFF	TGTGCCAGCAGCTTAGGAAAGCGGGACTTCAATGAGCAGTTCTTC
NA	TRBV5-4	TRBJ2-5	TRBD2	CASSSKREGPQETQYF	TGTGCCAGCAGCTCCAAGCGGGAGGGCCCCCAAGAGACCCAGTACTTC
NA	TRBV5-8	TRBJ2-7	NA	CASSQRLLRGEQYF	TGTGCCAGCAGCCAAAGGCTCTTACGGGGGGAGCAGTACTTC
NA	TRBV30	TRBJ1-4	NA	CAWKGGREGEKLFF	TGTGCCTGGAAGGGGGGCAGGGAGGGTGAAAAACTGTTTTTT
NA	TRBV7-2	TRBJ1-4	NA	CASSLTGGHGEKLFF	TGTGCCAGCAGCTTAACCGGGGGGCACGGTGAAAAACTGTTTTTT
NA	TRBV6-5	TRBJ2-7	NA	CASSYSKSWRGYEQYF	TGTGCCAGCAGTTACTCGAAATCTTGGCGGGGCTACGAGCAGTACTTC